The 32 T cell receptor beta chains below were found in one sample sequenced in a study of T cells in Graves' hyperthyroidism and ophthalmopathy. Amplified TCR beta CDR3 regions derived from RNA transcripts. First-round RT-PCR with HTBI primers amplified the TCR CDR3 region. TCRdb redid the calling of the multiplex PCR reads with MiXCR, one entry per CDR3 protein. In the table there are about 250,000 distinct CDR3 sequences, 20% to 25% of which are singletons. The sample consisted of blood. Source of these receptors: a man aged 30 to 39 with Graves' ophthalmopathy.

The gene calls are TRBV11-2 and TRBJ2-7; 11 bases map to TRBD1. Germline lookup yields CDR1 SGHAT and CDR2 FQNNGV. The CDR3 loop spans 13 amino acids. The ends lost 10 bases at V and 2 bases at J; junction bases unmatched: 4. CDR3: CATGTGGTYEQYF. The CDR3 nucleotides are TGTGCCACCGGGACAGGGGGAACCTACGAGCAGTACTTC.

This clonotype was counted only a few times. The chain uses TRBV9 and TRBJ2-4, with D maybe TRBD1 (7 bases). The CDR3 length is 14 residues. From germline, CDR1 is SGDLS and CDR2 YYNGEE. Trimming took 3 bases from V and 10 from J, leaving 17 bases between them. The chain's CDR3 is CASSEPGGSGIQYF. In DNA form, the CDR3 reads TGTGCCAGCAGCGAACCAGGGGGGTCCGGAATTCAGTACTTC. Supplemented by reference TRBV9 and TRBJ2-4, the full variable domain reads DSGVTQTPKHLITATGQRVTLRCSPRSGDLSVYWYQQSLDQGLQFLIQYYNGEERAKGNILERFSAQQFPDLHSELNLSSLELGDSALYFCASSEPGGSGIQYFGAGTRLSVL.

The rearrangement joins TRBV30 to TRBJ2-5; 7 positions match TRBD1. Germline V CDR1 and CDR2: GTSNPN, SVGIG (reference sequence). The junction had 5 bases not matched to a gene; V was cut back by 6 bases and J by 4 bases. The CDR3 length is 12 residues. CDR3 sequence: CACTGVGETQYF. The CDR3 DNA reads as TGTGCCTGTACAGGGGTGGGAGAGACCCAGTACTTC.

This sequence joins TRBV7-9 and TRBJ2-7; D is unclear. Deletions cut 5 bases from V and 1 base from J, with 15 bases between. CDR1 is SEHNR, CDR2 FQNEAQ, per germline (reference sequence). The CDR3 length is 15 residues. In DNA form, the CDR3 reads TGTGCCAGCAGCCTAATCAGGACGGCGTCCTACGAGCAGTACTTC. Its translation: CASSLIRTASYEQYF.

This clonotype occurred a few times. The rearrangement joins TRBV19 to TRBJ1-5, with 9 nucleotides matching TRBD1. With V trimmed by 1 base and J by 7 bases, 2 bases remained unmatched. This CDR3 spans 14 amino acids. CDR1 and CDR2 from the germline V gene are LNHDA and SQIVND (reference sequence). The DNA of the CDR3 is TGTGCCAGTAGTATAGGAGGACAGGGGCAGCCCCAGCATTTT. Protein: CASSIGGQGQPQHF.

The J gene is TRBJ2-1, the V gene TRBV20-1; TRBD2 aligns across 7 bases. Germline V CDR1 and CDR2: DFQATT, SNEGSKA (reference sequence). The CDR3 consists of 17 residues. The J segment lost 3 bases and the V segment lost 2 bases, leaving 13 bases of the junction unmatched. CDR3 in amino acids: CSARPRGASGFYNEQFF. The CDR3 nucleotides read TGCAGTGCTAGACCCCGAGGGGCTAGCGGCTTCTACAATGAGCAGTTCTTC.

The V gene is TRBV7-2, the J gene TRBJ2-1; TRBD1 matches 9 bases. Unmatched junction bases numbered 5, after V lost 1 base and J lost 7 bases. The length of the CDR3 is 15 residues. Germline V lookup: CDR1 SGHTA, CDR2 FQGNSA. The CDR3 protein is CASSLVQGALNEQFF. DNA for the CDR3: TGTGCCAGCAGCTTAGTACAGGGGGCGTTGAATGAGCAGTTCTTC.

The chain is built from TRBV10-2 and TRBJ2-7; 7 nucleotides line up with TRBD2. The V gene's germline CDR1 is WSHSY and CDR2 SAAADI. With 8 bases clipped from V and 4 bases from J, the junction kept 11 bases outside the gene matches. CDR3 length equals 14 residues. CDR3 in DNA: TGCGCCAGCGTAGCAGCGGGAACGATATACGAGCAGTACTTC. Its translation is CASVAAGTIYEQYF.

This clonotype was observed many times. The chain joins TRBV2 to TRBJ2-3, with TRBD2 matching 9 bases. In germline, CDR1 is SNHLY, CDR2 FYNNEI. The V and J ends lost 3 bases and 5 bases, in that order; junction bases with no gene match: 9. The CDR3 sequence is 16 residues long. As DNA, the CDR3 is TGTGCCAGCAGTGATTTAGCGGGAGTTGTTGTAGATACGCAGTATTTT. Translating gives CASSDLAGVVVDTQYF.

A few counts support this clonotype. This chain connects TRBV5-1 to TRBJ2-1, with unresolved D. Germline CDR1 reads SGHRS; CDR2 reads YFSETQ. CDR3 length equals 15 residues. Deletions cut 2 bases from V and 4 bases from J, with 13 bases between. CDR3 nucleotides: TGCGCCAGCAGCTTAGAAGACGAACCATACAATGAGCAGTTCTTC. Its translation: CASSLEDEPYNEQFF.

The rearrangement uses TRBV15 and TRBJ1-5, with D maybe TRBD1 (6 bases). The length of the CDR3 is 18 residues. Per germline, CDR1 LNHNV and CDR2 YYDKDF (reference sequence). Between the trimmed V and J ends, which lost 1 base and 5 bases, there was a span of 21 bases. In DNA, the CDR3 is TGTGCCACCAGCAGAGTATTAGGGGGTCCAGGCTTATATCAGCCCCAGCATTTT. Translated, it gives CATSRVLGGPGLYQPQHF.

In DNA, the CDR3 is TGTGCCAGCAGCCAAGCGAGCGGGAGGGCCGAAAAAATCCTCCAAGAGACCCAGTACTTC. It specifies CASSQASGRAEKILQETQYF. The V and J genes are TRBV11-2 and TRBJ2-5; 10 positions match TRBD2. Germline loops: CDR1 SGHAT, CDR2 FQNNGV. With 5 bases clipped from V and 1 base from J, the junction kept 19 bases outside the gene matches. This CDR3 comprises 20 residues. Using reference TRBV11-2 and TRBJ2-5 for the parts outside the CDR3, the full variable domain is EAGVAQSPRYKIIEKRQSVAFWCNPISGHATLYWYQQILGQGPKLLIQFQNNGVVDDSQLPKDRFSAERLKGVDSTLKIQPAKLEDSAVYLCASSQASGRAEKILQETQYFGPGTRLLVL.

On this clonotype: One end of the junction is discordant with germline, which a read error may explain. The chain combines TRBV6-1 with TRBJ2-1; 8 positions match TRBD1. Looked up from germline, CDR1 is MNHNS and CDR2 is SASEGT. This CDR3 region has 15 residues. The chain's CDR3 is CAGSDRQGSWDEQFF. The CDR3 nucleotides read TGTGCCGGCAGTGACCGACAGGGGTCTTGGGATGAGCAGTTCTTC.

The chain employs TRBV6-1 and TRBJ2-1; D is undetermined. Trimming cost V 1 base and J 1 base, with 8 bases left between them. The germline CDR1 and CDR2 sequences are MNHNS and SASEGT. The CDR3 runs to 15 residues. CDR3 in DNA: TGTGCCAGCAGTGAAGAGGCCATATCCTACAATGAGCAGTTCTTC. As protein: CASSEEAISYNEQFF.

This chain uses TRBV4-2 with TRBJ2-2; TRBD2 matches at 8 bases. The germline CDR1 and CDR2 sequences are LGHNA and YNFKEQ. This CDR3 contains 15 residues. V lost 7 bases and J lost 8; bases outside the gene matches: 12. CDR3 amino acids: CASNQGAGVAGELFF. CDR3 in DNA: TGTGCCAGCAACCAGGGAGCGGGAGTGGCAGGGGAGCTGTTTTTT.

This clonotype was counted at least ten times. This chain connects TRBV11-2 to TRBJ2-1; 11 bases are shared with TRBD2. From germline, CDR1 is SGHAT and CDR2 FQNNGV. V shed 3 bases and J 5 bases; nucleotides not matched to a gene: 9. The CDR3 runs to 17 residues. CDR3 in amino acids: CASSFTSGSELDNEQFF. The CDR3 region has the DNA TGTGCCAGCAGCTTCACTAGCGGGAGCGAGTTGGACAATGAGCAGTTCTTC.

At least ten counts were recorded for this clonotype. The V and J genes are TRBV20-1 and TRBJ2-7; D may be TRBD2 (6 bases). Trimming cost V 0 bases and J 5 bases, with 11 bases left between them. The CDR3 has 13 amino acids. Germline-derived CDR1 and CDR2 are DFQATT and SNEGSKA (reference sequence). The CDR3: CSARDSTRHEQYF. The CDR3 nucleotides read TGCAGTGCTAGAGATTCGACTAGGCACGAGCAGTACTTC.

This clonotype has a count of ten or more. V gene TRBV11-3 combines with J gene TRBJ2-7; 8 positions match TRBD2. The CDR3 totals 16 residues. V dropped 2 bases and J dropped 2; count of bases not matched to a gene: 8. Germline V gene lookup returns CDR1 SGHNT and CDR2 YENEEA. CDR3 sequence reads: CASSLSGSRSPYEQYF. CDR3 coding DNA: TGTGCCAGCAGCTTAAGCGGGAGCAGATCGCCCTACGAGCAGTACTTC.

The gene calls are TRBV7-9 and TRBJ2-1; D call uncertain. Germline V gives CDR1 SEHNR, CDR2 FQNEAQ (reference sequence). This CDR3 has 13 residues. The germline V and J ends were trimmed by 2 bases and 7 bases, with 9 bases remaining between them. The CDR3 nucleotides read TGTGCCAGCAGCTTAAATGGGGTGAATGAGCAGTTCTTC. It is translated as CASSLNGVNEQFF.

For the CDR3, the DNA is TGTGCCAGCACTCCCGGGGACCTACAAAATAGCAATCAGCCCCAGCATTTT. It specifies CASTPGDLQNSNQPQHF. J is TRBJ1-5 and V is TRBV2, with a tentative D call TRBD1 (5 bases). Trimming removed 7 bases from V and 0 bases from J, with 19 bases in between. CDR3 length equals 17 residues. Looked up from germline, CDR1 is SNHLY and CDR2 is FYNNEI.

This clonotype was found many times. This rearrangement joins TRBV28 to TRBJ2-7; D not resolved. The CDR3 contains 14 residues. CDR1 and CDR2 (germline): MDHEN, SYDVKM. Trimming took 7 bases from V and 3 from J, leaving 16 bases between them. Written as DNA, the CDR3 is TGTGCCAGCACCACGTCGCCCTCGGTCTACGAGCAGTACTTC. Residues: CASTTSPSVYEQYF.

The genes are TRBV3-1 and TRBJ1-6; D is perhaps TRBD1 (5 bases). Trimming cost V 2 bases and J 10 bases, with 15 bases left between them. This CDR3 has 15 residues. Per the germline V gene, CDR1 is LGHDT and CDR2 is YNNKEL (reference sequence). CDR3 residues: CASSQTAGGRSPLHF. CDR3 DNA: TGTGCCAGCAGCCAAACGGCGGGGGGGAGGTCACCCCTCCACTTT.

This clonotype was counted a few times. The chain recombines TRBV27 with TRBJ2-2; 8 bases align to TRBD1. The CDR3 covers 16 residues. Germline V gene lookup returns CDR1 MNHEY and CDR2 SMNVEV (reference sequence). The J segment lost 9 bases and the V segment lost 4 bases, leaving 13 bases of the junction unmatched. CDR3 residues: CASSSIPTGVLRELFF. The CDR3, as DNA: TGTGCCAGCAGTTCGATCCCGACAGGGGTACTCCGGGAGCTGTTTTTT.

V gene TRBV12-3 or TRBV12-4 combines with J gene TRBJ2-7; TRBD2 agrees at 9 bases. With V trimmed by 4 bases and J by 2 bases, 3 bases remained unmatched. The CDR3 length is 14 residues. Written as DNA, the CDR3 is TGTGCCAGCAGTTCTAGCGGGGTCCCCTACGAGCAGTACTTC. It encodes CASSSSGVPYEQYF.

This clonotype was picked up a small number of times. This chain joins TRBV3-1 and TRBJ2-7; D is perhaps TRBD1 or TRBD2 (5 bases each). CDR1 and CDR2 (germline): LGHDT, YNNKEL (reference sequence). This CDR3 has 15 amino acids. V dropped 5 bases and J dropped 2 bases, with 16 bases sitting between them. The CDR3 sequence: CASSKAGTGTYEQYF. In DNA, the CDR3 is TGTGCCAGCAGCAAAGCCGGGACGGGCACCTACGAGCAGTACTTC.

The gene calls are TRBV6-5 and TRBJ1-5, with D unclear. V lost 0 bases, J lost 2 bases, and 11 bases lay in between. Germline CDR1 reads MNHEY; CDR2 reads SVGAGI. The CDR3 contains 16 residues. The CDR3 loop is CASSYSEVLGNQPQHF. The CDR3 DNA follows: TGTGCCAGCAGTTACTCAGAGGTTTTGGGCAATCAGCCCCAGCATTTT.

Remarks on this clonotype: Mismatch with germline at one junction end may stem from a read error. The chain is built from TRBV6-9 and TRBJ2-7; no definite D call. The CDR3 has 14 amino acids. Germline values: CDR1 MNHGY, CDR2 SVAAGI. In DNA, the CDR3 is TGTGCCAGCAGTTACATCGTGACTGCCTACGAGCGGTACTTC. Translated: CASSYIVTAYERYF.

This clonotype has a count of ten or more. This chain joins TRBV2 and TRBJ2-1; 7 nucleotides line up with TRBD2. Germline values: CDR1 SNHLY, CDR2 FYNNEI. The CDR3 runs 12 residues. J was trimmed by 6 bases and V by 6 bases; bases with no gene match: 2. This CDR3 is CASRGEGNEQFF. CDR3 nucleotides: TGTGCCAGCAGGGGGGAGGGCAATGAGCAGTTCTTC.

In this sample, this clonotype turned up many times. This chain uses TRBV11-3 with TRBJ2-1; tentatively, D is TRBD2 (5 bases). The CDR3 has 13 amino acids. Germline V gene sequence: CDR1 SGHNT, CDR2 YENEEA. Deletions cut 3 bases from V and 8 bases from J, with 11 bases between. As DNA, the CDR3 is TGTGCCAGCAGCTTTTCTCACGGGGATGAGCAGTTCTTC. Translated, it gives CASSFSHGDEQFF.

This clonotype was seen a few times. V usage is TRBV15 and J usage is TRBJ2-3, with TRBD1 matching over 8 bases. V dropped 0 bases and J dropped 2; count of bases not matched to a gene: 13. Germline CDR1 is LNHNV and CDR2 is YYDKDF (reference sequence). CDR3 size: 19 residues. CDR3 sequence: CATSREKAGGSIYTDTQYF. The CDR3 nucleotides are TGTGCCACCAGCAGAGAAAAGGCAGGGGGCTCTATTTACACAGATACGCAGTATTTT.

This clonotype was detected a few times. The V gene is TRBV20-1, the J gene TRBJ2-1; 12 nucleotides align to TRBD2. J was trimmed by 8 bases and V by 6 bases; bases with no gene match: 17. CDR1 is DFQATT and CDR2 is SNEGSKA in the germline V gene (reference sequence). The CDR3 covers 17 residues. CDR3 residues: CSALRASGTSGSDEQFF. As DNA, the CDR3 is TGCAGTGCCCTCCGGGCCTCCGGGACTAGCGGGTCTGATGAGCAGTTCTTC.

The genes are TRBV20-1 and TRBJ2-7; TRBD2 matches at 12 bases. The CDR3 spans 18 residues. Per the germline V gene, CDR1 is DFQATT and CDR2 is SNEGSKA (reference sequence). The trim removed 1 base at V and 4 bases at J, leaving 14 bases unmatched. The CDR3 is CSARARTLTSGSGYEQYF. CDR3 bases: TGCAGTGCTAGAGCCCGGACCCTGACTAGCGGGAGTGGGTACGAGCAGTACTTC.